This T cell receptor beta chain was sequenced in a study of cytomegalovirus exposure and HLA in healthy donors. The study, taken as a whole, reports: It was confirmed in vitro that three of the CMV-associated chains were specific for CMV antigens.

About this clone: The target antigen is unknown.

The method was immunoSEQ multiplex PCR; TCRdb's version includes in-frame clones alone and lacks a portion of them. This sample has about 200,000 clones, with around 88% found just once. V was clipped by 2 bases and J by 6 bases, with 11 bases between them. Germline V CDR1 and CDR2: SGHVS, FQNEAQ. The CDR3 length is 15 residues. Donors were drawn from the approximately 120-subject validation cohort, separate from the roughly 670-subject first cohort. The sequence came from a woman aged 18-29 years in good health and CMV-seronegative. The chain is built from TRBV7-8 and TRBJ1-6, with no clear D. Material for sequencing was PBMCs. The CDR3 sequence: CASSLLYTSNSPLHF. CDR3 DNA: TGTGCCAGCAGCTTACTATACACTAGTAATTCACCCCTCCACTTT.